These 8 T cell receptor beta chains originate from one sample sequenced in a study of blood T cell repertoires in COVID-19. Only in-frame clones appear in the TCRdb table, and some are missing; sequencing was by immunoSEQ multiplex PCR. This sample carries 200,000 to 250,000 clones, around 85% of them seen once, and the ten largest clones take 3.1%. Sequencing was performed on PBMCs or T cells enriched from blood (not recorded which). These receptors all stem from a woman aged 50 to 65 in a cohort exposed to, infected with or recovered from COVID-19 (not recorded which).

The rearrangement links TRBV7-9 to TRBJ1-3; TRBD1 might be the D (6 bases). The CDR3 spans 14 residues. Trimming removed 3 bases at V and 4 bases at J, with 10 bases between. Germline V lookup: CDR1 SEHNR, CDR2 FQNEAQ (reference sequence). The CDR3 DNA sequence: TGTGCCAGCAGCTTTACCGGGACAGGAAACACCATATATTTT. Protein: CASSFTGTGNTIYF.

Only a few counts were recorded for this clone. J is TRBJ2-3 and V is TRBV5-1, with 7 bases lining up with TRBD2. This CDR3 has 16 residues. The ends lost 5 bases at V and 3 bases at J; junction bases unmatched: 12. From germline, CDR1 is SGHRS and CDR2 YFSETQ. In nucleotides, the CDR3 is TGCGCCAGCAGGCTCCCTACCGGGGGAGGGACAGATACGCAGTATTTT. It codes for CASRLPTGGGTDTQYF.

V is TRBV4-2 and J is TRBJ2-2; TRBD2 is a possible D gene (6 bases). CDR3 length: 15 residues. Germline loops: CDR1 LGHNA, CDR2 YNFKEQ. The V end lost 4 bases, the J end lost 7 bases, and 16 bases lay between the germline ends. The DNA for the CDR3 is TGTGCCAGCAGCCTAAACGGGGGAGTGAACGGGGAGCTGTTTTTT. Its translation is CASSLNGGVNGELFF.

This clone was counted a single time. This rearrangement joins TRBV9 to TRBJ1-3; TRBD1 matches 9 bases. Looked up from germline, CDR1 is SGDLS and CDR2 is YYNGEE. The CDR3 extends over 16 amino acids. The V segment lost 2 bases and the J segment 4 bases; nucleotides outside the gene matches: 7. The CDR3 nucleotides are TGTGCCAGCAGCGTTAAAGGGACAGGGCTCGGAAACACCATATATTTT. Translating gives CASSVKGTGLGNTIYF.

This chain links TRBV28 with TRBJ2-2, with a possible D match to TRBD2 (5 bases). Germline CDR1 reads MDHEN; CDR2 reads SYDVKM. The CDR3 length is 16 residues. The germline V and J ends were trimmed by 8 bases and 1 base, with 17 bases remaining between them. CDR3 residues: CASLHGAGLNTGELFF. Here the CDR3 DNA reads TGTGCCAGCCTTCACGGTGCGGGTCTGAACACCGGGGAGCTGTTTTTT.

The CDR3 protein is CASSVGGQPQHF. The CDR3 DNA sequence: TGTGCCAGCAGTGTAGGGGGACAGCCCCAGCATTTT. V and J are TRBV2 and TRBJ1-5; possibly TRBD1 for D (6 bases). Germline values: CDR1 SNHLY, CDR2 FYNNEI. V lost 4 bases and J 7 bases, leaving 8 bases between the germline ends. The CDR3 length is 12 residues. The whole variable domain, filled in from reference TRBV2 and TRBJ1-5, reads EPEVTQTPSHQVTQMGQEVILRCVPISNHLYFYWYRQILGQKVEFLVSFYNNEISEKSEIFDDQFSVERPDGSNFTLKIRSTKLEDSAMYFCASSVGGQPQHFGDGTRLSIL.

The chain couples TRBV7-9 to TRBJ1-1, with D perhaps TRBD1 (5 bases). The V end lost 7 bases, the J end lost 0 bases, and 15 bases lay between the germline ends. From germline, CDR1 is SEHNR and CDR2 FQNEAQ (reference sequence). This CDR3 is 15 amino acids long. CDR3 sequence: CASTPWRQMNTEAFF. The DNA for the CDR3 is TGTGCCAGCACCCCATGGAGACAGATGAACACTGAAGCTTTCTTT.

The chain uses TRBV24-1 and TRBJ1-2; 7 bases are shared with TRBD1. Germline values: CDR1 KGHDR, CDR2 SFDVKD. The V and J ends lost 9 bases and 4 bases, in that order; junction bases with no gene match: 19. The CDR3 is made up of 17 amino acids. CDR3 loop: CATRNDRQGPFVYGYTF. CDR3 bases: TGTGCCACCCGAAACGACAGACAGGGCCCCTTTGTCTATGGCTACACCTTC.